The next 31 T cell receptor beta chains were all read from a single sample in a study of T cell responses to AZD1222 COVID-19 vaccine. Measured with immunoSEQ multiplex PCR; TCRdb has only the in-frame clones, and not every one. The table records tens of thousands of clones, over 60% of them present only once. The starting material was peripheral blood, obtained 28 days after the second AZD1222 dose. The receptors derive from an adult who received the AZD1222 COVID-19 vaccine.

J is TRBJ2-3 and V is TRBV19; 7 nucleotides line up with TRBD1. The CDR3 runs to 14 residues. Unmatched junction bases numbered 5, after V lost 6 bases and J lost 2 bases. The germline gives CDR1 LNHDA, CDR2 SQIVND (reference sequence). The CDR3 protein is CASRTGVDTDTQYF. CDR3 nucleotides: TGTGCCAGTAGAACAGGGGTTGACACAGATACGCAGTATTTT. The variable domain in full, completed from reference TRBV19 and TRBJ2-3, reads DGGITQSPKYLFRKEGQNVTLSCEQNLNHDAMYWYRQDPGQGLRLIYYSQIVNDFQKGDIAEGYSVSREKKESFPLTVTSAQKNPTAFYLCASRTGVDTDTQYFGPGTRLTVL.

This rearrangement joins TRBV11-3 to TRBJ1-1, with D perhaps TRBD1 (5 bases). The V end lost 1 base, the J end lost 3 bases, and 15 bases lay between the germline ends. This CDR3 has 16 residues. Germline CDR1 is SGHNT and CDR2 is YENEEA. The CDR3 sequence is CASSLGGGFGYTEAFF. In nucleotides, the CDR3 is TGTGCCAGCAGCTTAGGTGGGGGTTTCGGTTACACTGAAGCTTTCTTT.

This sequence joins TRBV6-4 and TRBJ2-3; either TRBD1 or TRBD2 may supply D (5 bases each). CDR3 length equals 14 residues. The V end was cut by 2 bases, the J end by 2 bases, with 8 bases between. Germline V gene data show CDR1 as MRHNA and CDR2 as SNTAGT. In nucleotides, the CDR3 is TGTGCCAGCAGTGACGGGGGTTTCACAGATACGCAGTATTTT. Protein: CASSDGGFTDTQYF.

The chain recombines TRBV19 with TRBJ1-5; 7 bases match TRBD1. The CDR3 is made up of 17 amino acids. CDR1 and CDR2 from the germline V gene are LNHDA and SQIVND (reference sequence). V gave up 3 bases and J gave up 1 base; unmatched junction bases: 9. CDR3: CASSIPTDRASNQPQHF. The CDR3 DNA reads as TGTGCCAGTAGTATCCCAACTGACAGGGCCAGCAATCAGCCCCAGCATTTT.

This chain links TRBV7-2 with TRBJ1-2, with no clear D. The V end was cut by 5 bases, the J end by 5 bases, with 12 bases between. Germline assignment: CDR1 SGHTA and CDR2 FQGNSA. This CDR3 spans 13 amino acids. DNA of the CDR3: TGTGCCAGCAGCATGGACGTCCTTTATGGCTACACCTTC. Translated: CASSMDVLYGYTF.

DNA of the CDR3: TGCAGCGTTAGGGAGGTCGGTGACTACGAGCAGTACTTC. Its translation is CSVREVGDYEQYF. The chain joins TRBV29-1 to TRBJ2-7, with a tentative D call TRBD2 (6 bases). The germline CDR1 and CDR2 sequences are SQVTM and ANQGSEA. Trimming removed 5 bases from V and 3 bases from J, with 14 bases in between. This CDR3 has 13 residues.

V usage is TRBV14 and J usage is TRBJ2-6; D call uncertain. Germline values: CDR1 SGHDN, CDR2 FVKESK. The CDR3 has 17 residues. The ends were cut back, 0 bases at V and 0 bases at J, with 9 bases in the middle. CDR3 sequence (DNA): TGTGCCAGCAGCCAAGATAGTTTCTTCTCTGGGGCCAACGTCCTGACTTTC. Its protein is CASSQDSFFSGANVLTF.

V usage is TRBV2 and J usage is TRBJ1-4, with TRBD1 as a possible D gene (6 bases). The germline gives CDR1 SNHLY, CDR2 FYNNEI. V dropped 8 bases and J dropped 5 bases, with 9 bases sitting between them. The CDR3 spans 12 residues. DNA for the CDR3: TGTGCCAGCCGACAGGTCAATGAAAAACTGTTTTTT. Translating it yields CASRQVNEKLFF.

The V gene is TRBV6-6, the J gene TRBJ2-7; 13 nucleotides line up with TRBD2. Germline V gene data show CDR1 as MNHNY and CDR2 as SVGAGI (reference sequence). The CDR3 covers 16 residues. Losses at the gene ends were 3 bases for V and 4 bases for J; bases not matched to a gene: 6. The CDR3 coding sequence is TGTGCCAGCAGTTATAGACTAGCGGGGGGTGGGTACGAGCAGTACTTC. Translated: CASSYRLAGGGYEQYF.

The chain is built from TRBV30 and TRBJ2-7, with 7 bases matching TRBD2. CDR3 length: 14 residues. With 3 bases clipped from V and 7 bases from J, the junction kept 12 bases outside the gene matches. Per germline, CDR1 GTSNPN and CDR2 SVGIG (reference sequence). Here the CDR3 DNA reads TGTGCCTGGAGCAGAGGACTAGGGGCGGGTGAGCAGTACTTC. It yields the protein CAWSRGLGAGEQYF.

This clone was counted a single time. The chain is built from TRBV19 and TRBJ2-3; 7 bases line up with TRBD1. This CDR3 is 15 amino acids long. From germline, CDR1 is LNHDA and CDR2 SQIVND (reference sequence). V trimming: 3 bases; J trimming: 0 bases; junction bases outside the gene matches: 3. Here the CDR3 DNA reads TGTGCCAGTAGTATGGGGACAGCTAGCACAGATACGCAGTATTTT. This gives the protein CASSMGTASTDTQYF.

The chain uses TRBV9 and TRBJ2-2; unclear D gene. Germline CDR1 is SGDLS and CDR2 is YYNGEE. CDR3 length: 14 residues. V dropped 0 bases and J dropped 7 bases, with 10 bases sitting between them. DNA for the CDR3: TGTGCCAGCAGCGTAGACATCGAGGACGGGGAGCTGTTTTTT. Its protein product is CASSVDIEDGELFF.

This clone was detected only a few times. The genes are TRBV7-8 and TRBJ1-3; 7 bases are shared with TRBD1. From germline, CDR1 is SGHVS and CDR2 FQNEAQ. CDR3 length equals 18 residues. The V gene end was trimmed by 1 base and the J gene end by 0 bases; junction bases not matched to a gene: 9. For the CDR3, the DNA is TGTGCCAGCAGCTTAGGGGCAGGGGGTGTCGGCTCTGGAAACACCATATATTTT. This encodes CASSLGAGGVGSGNTIYF.

V gene TRBV6-4 combines with J gene TRBJ1-1, with D possibly being TRBD1 (6 bases). Between the trimmed V and J ends, which lost 3 bases and 2 bases, there was a span of 10 bases. This CDR3 has 14 amino acids. Germline V CDR1 and CDR2: MRHNA, SNTAGT. The DNA for the CDR3 is TGTGCCAGCAGTGATACGGACAGAAACACTGAAGCTTTCTTT. Protein product: CASSDTDRNTEAFF.

The chain joins TRBV2 to TRBJ2-1, with unresolved D. Germline values: CDR1 SNHLY, CDR2 FYNNEI. Deletions cut 3 bases from V and 10 bases from J, with 10 bases between. The CDR3 is 12 residues long. The CDR3 here is CASSDPTTEQFF. In DNA form, the CDR3 reads TGTGCCAGCAGTGACCCTACTACGGAGCAGTTCTTC.

V gene TRBV18 combines with J gene TRBJ2-1, with D possibly TRBD2 on 6 matching bases. The CDR3 covers 16 residues. Trimming took off 3 bases at V and 3 bases at J, with 15 bases between the two ends. The germline V gene encodes CDR1 KGHSH and CDR2 LQKENI. CDR3 in DNA: TGTGCCAGCTCACCCCCCTCTAGCGTCCTCTACAATGAGCAGTTCTTC. It translates to CASSPPSSVLYNEQFF.

The chain has TRBV10-3 and TRBJ1-3; 9 positions match TRBD1. Germline trimming cut 2 bases from V and 2 bases from J; bases unmatched to any gene: 1. The CDR3 has 15 residues. The germline V gene has CDR1 ENHRY and CDR2 SYGVKD. As DNA, the CDR3 is TGTGCCATCAGTGAGGGGGACAGGGCTGGAAACACCATATATTTT. Translated, it gives CAISEGDRAGNTIYF.

V is TRBV5-1 and J is TRBJ2-1, with D possibly called TRBD1 or TRBD2 (5 bases each). Per the germline V gene, CDR1 is SGHRS and CDR2 is YFSETQ. V lost 0 bases, J lost 3 bases, and 16 bases lay in between. There are 17 residues in the CDR3. The CDR3 DNA reads as TGCGCCAGCAGCTTGGGGGGGATACAGGTTAACTACAATGAGCAGTTCTTC. This translates into CASSLGGIQVNYNEQFF.

J is TRBJ2-5 and V is TRBV7-2, with 13 bases fitting TRBD2. Germline CDR1 SGHTA, CDR2 FQGNSA. The CDR3 loop spans 18 amino acids. With V trimmed by 0 bases and J by 5 bases, 9 bases remained unmatched. CDR3 in DNA: TGTGCCAGCAGCTTAGCAACTAGCGGGGGGGCCGAGCGCGAGACCCAGTACTTC. Encoded protein: CASSLATSGGAERETQYF.

The V gene is TRBV5-6, the J gene TRBJ1-2; perhaps TRBD1 as D (6 bases). This CDR3 has 13 residues. Germline CDR1 reads SGHDT; CDR2 reads YYEEEE. Trimming took off 6 bases at V and 5 bases at J, with 14 bases between the two ends. CDR3 loop: CASTRRDIYGYTF. CDR3 DNA: TGTGCCAGCACCCGCCGGGACATTTATGGCTACACCTTC.

This clone was observed a single time. The chain is built from TRBV19 and TRBJ1-3; D is undetermined. The germline CDR1 and CDR2 sequences are LNHDA and SQIVND (reference sequence). The V gene lost 0 bases and the J gene lost 4 bases, with 10 bases spanning the gap. CDR3 length: 15 residues. CDR3 coding DNA: TGTGCCAGTAGTATAGAGTCGGGGTACGGAAACACCATATATTTT. Translating gives CASSIESGYGNTIYF.

This chain joins TRBV24-1 and TRBJ2-3, with D possibly being TRBD1 (6 bases). Germline CDR1 reads KGHDR; CDR2 reads SFDVKD. V lost 2 bases and J lost 4, with 15 bases in between. The CDR3 is 16 residues long. The CDR3 region is CATSDSLQGLPDTQYF. CDR3 nucleotide sequence: TGTGCCACCAGTGATTCCCTCCAGGGGTTGCCAGATACGCAGTATTTT.

The rearrangement uses TRBV27 and TRBJ1-2; D is unclear. CDR3 length: 15 amino acids. The V and J ends lost 3 bases and 2 bases respectively, with 13 bases between them. The germline V gene encodes CDR1 MNHEY and CDR2 SMNVEV (reference sequence). CDR3 residues: CASSFSALGNYGYTF. Written as DNA, the CDR3 is TGTGCCAGCAGTTTTAGCGCCCTGGGGAACTATGGCTACACCTTC.

The rearrangement joins TRBV4-2 to TRBJ2-2, with 11 bases lining up with TRBD2. V shed 2 bases, J shed 6 bases, and the junction held 11 bases outside the gene matches. CDR1 LGHNA and CDR2 YNFKEQ come from the germline V gene. The CDR3 is 18 residues long. The DNA for the CDR3 is TGTGCCAGCAGCCAAAGACTAGCGGGGCCGCTAGGGGCCGGGGAGCTGTTTTTT. Its protein product is CASSQRLAGPLGAGELFF.

This sequence joins TRBV6-6 and TRBJ1-3; D gene ambiguous. The CDR3 has 13 amino acids. Looked up from germline, CDR1 is MNHNY and CDR2 is SVGAGI (reference sequence). V was clipped by 4 bases and J by 4 bases, with 8 bases between them. The CDR3 protein is CASSSPMGNTIYF. CDR3 sequence (DNA): TGTGCCAGCAGTTCCCCGATGGGAAACACCATATATTTT.

The rearrangement uses TRBV6-1 and TRBJ1-2; D might be TRBD1 (5 bases). Germline CDR1 MNHNS, CDR2 SASEGT. V gave up 3 bases and J gave up 4 bases, with 18 bases separating them. This CDR3 comprises 16 residues. The CDR3 coding sequence is TGTGCCAGCAGTGATGGTAGGGTCGAGGGGCCCTATGGCTACACCTTC. This translates into CASSDGRVEGPYGYTF.

This clone has just a few counts. DNA for the CDR3: TGTGCCAGCAGTGAATATATTCGTGACAGGCCATATGGCTACACCTTC. This sequence encodes CASSEYIRDRPYGYTF. The chain recombines TRBV25-1 with TRBJ1-2; D possibly corresponds to TRBD1 (6 bases). Germline V gene data show CDR1 as MGHDK and CDR2 as SYGVNS. The CDR3 loop spans 16 amino acids. Trimming removed 0 bases from V and 5 bases from J, with 16 bases in between.

In DNA, the CDR3 is TGTGCCACCGGGACAGGGAATTCTGGAAACACCATATATTTT. The encoded protein is CATGTGNSGNTIYF. This sequence joins TRBV6-5 and TRBJ1-3; 9 bases are shared with TRBD1. The germline CDR1 and CDR2 sequences are MNHEY and SVGAGI. Unmatched junction bases numbered 5, after V lost 10 bases and J lost 1 base. This CDR3 has 14 residues.

The V call is TRBV18, the J call TRBJ2-7, with D hard to call. The CDR3 spans 14 residues. Trimming stripped 1 base from V and 0 bases from J, with 7 bases between. CDR1 and CDR2 (germline): KGHSH, LQKENI. CDR3 residues: CASSPRDNSYEQYF. CDR3 DNA: TGTGCCAGCTCACCACGCGACAACTCCTACGAGCAGTACTTC.

This chain joins TRBV5-1 and TRBJ1-1; 8 bases agree with TRBD1. The CDR3 is made up of 15 amino acids. V lost 2 bases to trimming and J lost 3 bases; unmatched junction nucleotides: 6. The germline V gene has CDR1 SGHRS and CDR2 YFSETQ. CDR3 protein: CASSFSGTGDTEAFF. The CDR3 bases are TGCGCCAGCAGCTTCTCCGGGACAGGAGACACTGAAGCTTTCTTT.

CDR3: CASSPWDRTYEQYF. The CDR3 DNA follows: TGTGCCAGCAGCCCATGGGACAGGACCTACGAGCAGTACTTC. The chain carries TRBV14 and TRBJ2-7, with 8 bases that match TRBD1. CDR1 is SGHDN and CDR2 is FVKESK in the germline V gene. V shed 4 bases and J 2 bases; nucleotides not matched to a gene: 4. The CDR3 extends over 14 amino acids.